The rows below give T cell receptor beta chains drawn from one sample of a study of blood T cell repertoires in COVID-19. Generated by immunoSEQ multiplex PCR, the TCRdb table keeps only in-frame clones and is missing some. The top ten clones hold under 3% of a sample with approximately 49,000 clones, 84% of them seen once. Sample: peripheral blood. These receptors were taken from a man aged 50 to 60 with acute or convalescent COVID-19. Each CDR3 is given without its conserved first and last residue. D genes are given only for firm matches. Not all rows give a size; the values are once, few, many and, for expanded clones, a class.

once	TRBV5-1	TRBJ2-3	TRBD2	ASSLLAGEQDTQY
.	TRBV6-4	TRBJ1-1	.	ASSKTLNTEAF
.	TRBV6-1	TRBJ2-7	TRBD1	ASSSPGQHSYEQY
.	TRBV28	TRBJ1-1	.	ASTFFGGLGTEAF
.	TRBV10-3	TRBJ1-1	TRBD1	AIRDRENAEAF
.	TRBV4-1	TRBJ2-7	.	ASSQNRAAYEQY
.	TRBV18	TRBJ1-6	.	ASSVARGDSPLH
once	TRBV7-6	TRBJ2-1	.	ATRLQDNKGNEQF
.	TRBV6-5	TRBJ2-3	TRBD2	ASSRAGWDADTQY
.	TRBV10-1	TRBJ2-3	TRBD2	ASRGTSGGGDTQY
.	TRBV4-1	TRBJ2-7	TRBD1	ASSQGPLRGHNEQY
once	TRBV4-1	TRBJ1-1	.	ASSQDLSMNTEAF
.	TRBV4-1	TRBJ1-5	.	ASSQELAVIRNQPQH
.	TRBV5-4	TRBJ2-1	TRBD2	ASSPNSGGSYNEQF
.	TRBV19	TRBJ1-5	.	ASSDTQGELEPQH
.	TRBV5-1	TRBJ1-1	.	ASSFDGRGDPSAEAF
.	TRBV5-1	TRBJ2-5	.	ASSFGQQGETQY
.	TRBV29-1	TRBJ2-1	TRBD2	SVRAGDYNEQF
few	TRBV10-2	TRBJ2-3	.	ASSEGSGAFTDTQY
.	TRBV6-5	TRBJ1-6	.	ASSYGADSPLH
.	TRBV7-9	TRBJ2-5	.	ASSFGLGQETQY
.	TRBV2	TRBJ2-1	.	ASNLLRGSGNEQF
.	TRBV4-1	TRBJ2-3	.	ASSQALWASVKGTDTQY
.	TRBV6-5	TRBJ2-3	.	ASRKGGDTDTQY
once	TRBV9	TRBJ2-3	.	ASSVAGDWRDTQY
few	TRBV7-8	TRBJ1-1	TRBD1	ASSLEVTGGAEAF
few	TRBV11-1	TRBJ1-1	.	ASSPGLYTEAF
.	TRBV7-3	TRBJ2-6	.	ASSLMGRAAGANVLT
few	TRBV27	TRBJ2-5	.	ASSLFYLGAREETQY
once	TRBV11-2	TRBJ2-5	TRBD2	ASSPGLAGLETQY
.	TRBV5-1	TRBJ2-7	.	ASSPPDEDRLEY
few	TRBV19	TRBJ2-1	TRBD1	ASSIVGGTAYNEQF
once	TRBV10-1	TRBJ2-5	.	ASSASTGPTQETQY
.	TRBV5-1	TRBJ1-5	TRBD1	ASSLAGQGSQPQH
.	TRBV4-1	TRBJ2-5	TRBD1	ASSSKQGAGETQY
few	TRBV19	TRBJ1-4	.	ASQKGATNEKLF
.	TRBV5-4	TRBJ1-5	TRBD1	ASSLSRGQQPQH
.	TRBV4-1	TRBJ2-3	.	ASSQAYKTSTDTQY
few	TRBV2	TRBJ2-5	.	ASESREETQY
medium-sized	TRBV10-3	TRBJ2-7	TRBD1	AIGDRADEQY
once	TRBV4-2	TRBJ2-5	.	ASSQEQARGETQY
.	TRBV2	TRBJ2-4	.	ASSGLAKNIQY
.	TRBV20-1	TRBJ2-7	TRBD2	SASSGRAGEQY